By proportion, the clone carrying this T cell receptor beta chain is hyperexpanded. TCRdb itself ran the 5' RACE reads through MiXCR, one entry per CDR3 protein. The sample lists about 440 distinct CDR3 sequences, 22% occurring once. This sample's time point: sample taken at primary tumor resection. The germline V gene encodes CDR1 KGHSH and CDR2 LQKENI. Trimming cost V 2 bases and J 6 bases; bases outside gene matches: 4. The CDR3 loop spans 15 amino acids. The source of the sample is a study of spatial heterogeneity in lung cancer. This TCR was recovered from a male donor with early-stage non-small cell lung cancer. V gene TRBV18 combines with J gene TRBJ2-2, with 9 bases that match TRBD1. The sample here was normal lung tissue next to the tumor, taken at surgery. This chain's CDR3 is CASSPRTGDPGELFF. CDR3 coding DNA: TGTGCCAGCTCACCAAGGACAGGGGACCCCGGGGAGCTGTTTTTT.